The 13 T cell receptor beta chains in this list originate from one sample, sequenced in a study of Ad26.COV2.S vaccination and SARS-CoV-2 variants. As to treatment: roughly 19 received Ad26.COV2.S at low or high dose, single or two shots; five or six received placebo; per-sample allocation not given. At day 63 after the first vaccine or placebo injection, samples were drawn. The method was immunoSEQ multiplex PCR; TCRdb's version includes in-frame clones alone and lacks a portion of them. The data show around 250,000 clones, 87% seen once. The specimen was peripheral blood, collected in a trial of Ad26.COV2.S vaccine versus placebo. These receptors were obtained from a person aged 18 to 65 who received the Ad26.COV2.S COVID-19 vaccine or a placebo.

V and J are TRBV3-1 (or the pseudogene TRBV3-2) and TRBJ2-5; D is unresolved. The length of the CDR3 is 12 residues. Per the germline V gene, CDR1 is LGHDT and CDR2 is YNNKEL (reference sequence). The germline V and J ends were trimmed by 0 bases and 7 bases, with 6 bases remaining between them. DNA for the CDR3: TGTGCCAGCAGCCAAGATAGGGCGACCCAGTACTTC. Protein: CASSQDRATQYF.

The V call is TRBV2, the J call TRBJ1-4; TRBD1 might be the D (5 bases). CDR3 size: 14 residues. Germline values: CDR1 SNHLY, CDR2 FYNNEI. Trimming pared 5 bases from V and 7 bases from J, leaving 14 bases between. The CDR3 nucleotides read TGTGCCAGCAGTCTCGGGGGATCGGGTGAAAAACTGTTTTTT. Amino acids: CASSLGGSGEKLFF.

This rearrangement joins TRBV18 to TRBJ1-2; TRBD1 agrees at 7 bases. Germline loops: CDR1 KGHSH, CDR2 LQKENI. J was trimmed by 4 bases and V by 3 bases; bases with no gene match: 5. CDR3 size: 14 residues. DNA of the CDR3: TGTGCCAGCTCACCCGAACAGGGGATCTATGGCTACACCTTC. The encoded protein is CASSPEQGIYGYTF.

The chain combines TRBV6-5 with TRBJ2-2; 11 nucleotides line up with TRBD2. The CDR3 extends over 15 amino acids. Germline V gene lookup returns CDR1 MNHEY and CDR2 SVGAGI. The V gene end was trimmed by 7 bases and the J gene end by 7 bases; junction bases not matched to a gene: 8. The CDR3 DNA follows: TGTGCCAGCAATCCACTAGCGGGAGAGAACGGGGAGCTGTTTTTT. This gives the protein CASNPLAGENGELFF.

CDR3 in DNA: TGCGCCAGCAGCTTTACCCCCCAGCGGGGGGACAATGAGCAGTTCTTC. Translation: CASSFTPQRGDNEQFF. The chain links TRBV5-1 to TRBJ2-1; 9 bases fit TRBD2. This CDR3 is 16 amino acids long. Germline V CDR1 and CDR2: SGHRS, YFSETQ. Trimming at V came to 2 bases and at J to 5 bases, leaving 8 bases not matched to a gene.

In the case of this clone: At the DNA level, this CDR3 is encoded by other sequences in the same sample as well. The chain combines TRBV2 with TRBJ2-7; no reliable D call. CDR3 size: 12 residues. From germline, CDR1 is SNHLY and CDR2 FYNNEI. Trimming left V 4 bases short and J 2 bases short, with 6 bases between. This CDR3 is CASSVGPYEQYF. As DNA, the CDR3 is TGTGCCAGCAGTGTAGGGCCCTACGAGCAGTACTTC.

This clone came up once. The chain joins TRBV9 to TRBJ2-5; 10 bases are a match to TRBD2. The V and J ends lost 0 bases and 1 base, in that order; junction bases with no gene match: 6. The germline V gene has CDR1 SGDLS and CDR2 YYNGEE. The CDR3 spans 17 residues. The DNA of the CDR3 is TGTGCCAGCAGCGTAGCTGGGTTAGCGGGAGGCCAAGAGACCCAGTACTTC. Translation: CASSVAGLAGGQETQYF.

The DNA for the CDR3 is TGTGCCAGCAGTCCGGGGGTGGAGGCGCCTGGAAACACCATATATTTT. The encoded protein is CASSPGVEAPGNTIYF. The genes are TRBV7-6 and TRBJ1-3; the D gene is possibly TRBD1 (5 bases). V lost 6 bases and J 2 bases, leaving 17 bases between the germline ends. CDR3 length equals 16 residues. CDR1 and CDR2 (germline): SGHVS, FNYEAQ.

The rearrangement links TRBV7-6 to TRBJ1-3, with D hard to call. Germline V gene data show CDR1 as SGHVS and CDR2 as FNYEAQ. The CDR3 loop spans 15 amino acids. The ends were cut back, 0 bases at V and 8 bases at J, with 14 bases in the middle. In DNA, the CDR3 is TGTGCCAGCAGCTTAGCGCCGGGCATTGGGTACACCATATATTTT. This translates into CASSLAPGIGYTIYF.

V and J are TRBV6-5 and TRBJ1-1, with TRBD1 matching over 10 bases. J gave up 5 bases and V 2 bases, and 8 bases lay outside the gene matches. Germline V CDR1 and CDR2: MNHEY, SVGAGI. The CDR3 length is 16 residues. The CDR3 sequence: CASSYRGTGVGTEAFF. Here the CDR3 DNA reads TGTGCCAGCAGTTACAGGGGGACAGGGGTCGGGACTGAAGCTTTCTTT.

The chain recombines TRBV7-2 with TRBJ1-2; possible D gene TRBD1, 6 bases. There are 16 residues in the CDR3. V was clipped by 1 base and J by 5 bases, with 17 bases between them. Germline CDR1 SGHTA, CDR2 FQGNSA. CDR3 coding DNA: TGTGCCAGCAGCTTAGAGTTCCGGGGGCGCGGGTATGGCTACACCTTC. It is translated as CASSLEFRGRGYGYTF.

The rearrangement links TRBV27 to TRBJ2-3, with D possibly TRBD2 on 6 matching bases. V gave up 4 bases and J gave up 3 bases, with 14 bases separating them. The germline V gene encodes CDR1 MNHEY and CDR2 SMNVEV (reference sequence). CDR3 size: 15 residues. DNA for the CDR3: TGTGCCAGCAGTTGGGCGGGGAGTAGGACAGATACGCAGTATTTT. This sequence encodes CASSWAGSRTDTQYF.

This chain uses TRBV5-1 with TRBJ1-1; 9 nucleotides agree with TRBD1. V trimming: 1 base; J trimming: 6 bases; junction bases outside the gene matches: 7. CDR1 and CDR2 (germline): SGHRS, YFSETQ. CDR3 size: 15 residues. CDR3 amino acids: CASSLITGGAAEAFF. CDR3 in DNA: TGCGCCAGCAGCTTGATTACAGGGGGCGCAGCTGAAGCTTTCTTT.